The T cell receptor (beta chain) under discussion was sequenced for a study of beta chain features in type 1 diabetes. Study in general: Patients were similar to healthy donors in age and gender (as well as in cell yields). In all, some 100 million sorted cells from all samples were analyzed. Study observations and caveats: Within each of all four CD4+ subsets, Type 1 diabetes patients had TCRB CDR3s that were moderately but significantly shorter.

Expressed TCRB transcripts were sequenced because the entire RNA isolate underwent reverse transcription. Sequenced by immunoSEQ multiplex PCR; TCRdb stores in-frame clones only, minus some. The data contain over 300,000 clones, under 8.5% of them singletons. Each of the sorted populations had a purity greater than 98%. The length of the CDR3 is 13 residues. Trimming pared 5 bases from V and 3 bases from J, leaving 10 bases between. Germline V CDR1 and CDR2: MNHNY, SVGAGI (reference sequence). This clone was seen a handful of times. As yet, its antigen is unknown. The chain links TRBV6-6 to TRBJ1-1; weak D call: TRBD1 (6 bases). The TCR originated in a woman between 18 and 29 years old in good health. The specimen sequenced was central memory CD4+ T cells from blood. This CDR3 is CASSQQGHTEAFF. CDR3 bases: TGTGCCAGCAGTCAACAGGGTCACACTGAAGCTTTCTTT.